Listed below are T cell receptor beta chains from one sample, sequenced in a study of T cell responses to AZD1222 COVID-19 vaccine. Produced via immunoSEQ multiplex PCR; TCRdb's table is partial and in-frame only. The repertoire consists of 130,000 or so clones, with roughly 88% occurring once and the leading ten covering 9.4%. This material consisted of peripheral blood, taken on day 0 of AZD1222 vaccination. All receptors come from an adult in good health. Each CDR3 is given with its conserved first and last residue.

j_call: TRBJ2-2
v_call: TRBV19
cdr3_aa: CASSTPRGELFF

j_call: TRBJ2-6
v_call: TRBV2
cdr3_aa: CASSERTGGAPGANVLTF

j_call: TRBJ1-2
v_call: TRBV27
cdr3_aa: CASSSPGYYGYTF

j_call: TRBJ2-1
v_call: TRBV9
cdr3_aa: CASSVNLGLVRPEYNEQFF

j_call: TRBJ2-2
v_call: TRBV14
cdr3_aa: CASTERLALSTGELFF

j_call: TRBJ1-1
v_call: TRBV6-2/TRBV6-3
cdr3_aa: CASSYRTVEVPEAFF

j_call: TRBJ1-3
v_call: TRBV19
cdr3_aa: CASSKDGPGNTIYF

j_call: TRBJ2-7
v_call: TRBV30
cdr3_aa: CAWSPWTAYEQYF

j_call: TRBJ1-2
v_call: TRBV4-1
cdr3_aa: CASSQDLGYYGYTF

j_call: TRBJ2-7
v_call: TRBV5-1
cdr3_aa: CASSLGLAGGPSYEQYF

j_call: TRBJ1-2
v_call: TRBV7-3
cdr3_aa: CASSDQTGLGGYTF

j_call: TRBJ2-2
v_call: TRBV2
cdr3_aa: CASRTPGVAGNTGELFF

j_call: TRBJ1-2
v_call: TRBV2
cdr3_aa: CASSAVNYGYTF

j_call: TRBJ2-2
v_call: TRBV28
cdr3_aa: CASRGDGTGELFF

j_call: TRBJ1-1
v_call: TRBV2
cdr3_aa: CASRGAGNTEAFF

j_call: TRBJ2-1
v_call: TRBV24-1
cdr3_aa: CATSDLSGKAYNEQFF

j_call: TRBJ2-2
v_call: TRBV7-7
cdr3_aa: CASSSRTGANTGELFF

j_call: TRBJ1-5
v_call: TRBV29-1
cdr3_aa: CSVGTDSNQPQHF

j_call: TRBJ1-1
v_call: TRBV29-1
cdr3_aa: CSVMRPGLNTEAFF

j_call: TRBJ1-2
v_call: TRBV5-8
cdr3_aa: CASSGTDLVFYGYTF

j_call: TRBJ1-3
v_call: TRBV7-6
cdr3_aa: CASRGLSLTGNTIYF

j_call: TRBJ1-1
v_call: TRBV30
cdr3_aa: CAWNPGGRNTEAFF

j_call: TRBJ2-7
v_call: TRBV6-1
cdr3_aa: CASSEETGGPGEQYF

j_call: TRBJ1-1
v_call: TRBV14
cdr3_aa: CASSPGTENTEAFF

j_call: TRBJ2-7
v_call: TRBV5-1
cdr3_aa: CASSGGGNSYEQYF

j_call: TRBJ1-4
v_call: TRBV5-1
cdr3_aa: CASSLGEKLFF

j_call: TRBJ2-7
v_call: TRBV20-1
cdr3_aa: CSASSGGGYEQYF

j_call: TRBJ2-3
v_call: TRBV3-1/TRBV3-2
cdr3_aa: CASSQGLAETDTQYF

j_call: TRBJ2-1
v_call: TRBV7-2
cdr3_aa: CASSLETGAHNEQFF

j_call: TRBJ1-1
v_call: TRBV6-5
cdr3_aa: CASSTGTGTEAFF

j_call: TRBJ1-2
v_call: TRBV6-7
cdr3_aa: CASSYKGIGYTF

j_call: TRBJ2-3
v_call: TRBV6-5
cdr3_aa: CASSYSDSSTDTQYF

j_call: TRBJ1-1
v_call: TRBV3-1/TRBV3-2
cdr3_aa: CASSLRTGGYAEAFF

j_call: TRBJ2-1
v_call: TRBV6-5
cdr3_aa: CASSYQNNEQFF

j_call: TRBJ1-6
v_call: TRBV18
cdr3_aa: CASSPRSGGNLGDSPLHF

j_call: TRBJ2-2
v_call: TRBV30
cdr3_aa: CAWSAGRGELFF

j_call: TRBJ1-5
v_call: TRBV28
cdr3_aa: CASSLAGADSNQPQHF

j_call: TRBJ1-4
v_call: TRBV4-3
cdr3_aa: CASSQGAQGVGEKLFF

j_call: TRBJ2-7
v_call: TRBV6-2/TRBV6-3
cdr3_aa: CASSDDRGNYEQYF

j_call: TRBJ1-2
v_call: TRBV3-1/TRBV3-2
cdr3_aa: CASSQGHRTAGYGYTF

j_call: TRBJ2-3
v_call: TRBV19
cdr3_aa: CASRGLEGTDTQYF

j_call: TRBJ1-4
v_call: TRBV14
cdr3_aa: CASMGTGFEKLFF